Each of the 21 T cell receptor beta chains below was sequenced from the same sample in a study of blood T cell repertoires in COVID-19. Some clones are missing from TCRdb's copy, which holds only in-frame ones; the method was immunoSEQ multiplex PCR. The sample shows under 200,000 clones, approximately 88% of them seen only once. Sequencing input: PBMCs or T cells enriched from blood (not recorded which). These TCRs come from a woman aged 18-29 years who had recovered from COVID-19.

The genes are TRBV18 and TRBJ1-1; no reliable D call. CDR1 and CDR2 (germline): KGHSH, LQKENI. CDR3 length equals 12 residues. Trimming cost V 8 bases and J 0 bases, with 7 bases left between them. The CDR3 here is CASVQMNTEAFF. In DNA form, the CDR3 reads TGTGCCAGCGTACAGATGAACACTGAAGCTTTCTTT.

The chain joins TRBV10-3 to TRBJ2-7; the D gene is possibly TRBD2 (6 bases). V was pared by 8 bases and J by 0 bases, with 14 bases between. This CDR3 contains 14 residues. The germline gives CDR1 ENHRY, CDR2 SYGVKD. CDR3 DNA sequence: TGTGCCATCGGGGAGCTAGCGAGCTCCTACGAGCAGTACTTC. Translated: CAIGELASSYEQYF.

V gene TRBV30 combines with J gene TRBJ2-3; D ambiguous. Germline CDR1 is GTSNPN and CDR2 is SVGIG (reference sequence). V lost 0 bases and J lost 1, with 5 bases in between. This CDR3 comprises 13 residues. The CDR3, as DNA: TGTGCCTGGAGTGTACTCCGCACAGATACGCAGTATTTT. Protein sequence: CAWSVLRTDTQYF.

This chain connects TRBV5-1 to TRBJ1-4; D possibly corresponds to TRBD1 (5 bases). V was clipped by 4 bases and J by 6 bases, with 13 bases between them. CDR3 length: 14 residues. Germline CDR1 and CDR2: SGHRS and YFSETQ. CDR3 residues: CASSDGQNDEKLFF. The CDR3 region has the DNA TGCGCCAGCAGCGACGGACAAAACGATGAAAAACTGTTTTTT.

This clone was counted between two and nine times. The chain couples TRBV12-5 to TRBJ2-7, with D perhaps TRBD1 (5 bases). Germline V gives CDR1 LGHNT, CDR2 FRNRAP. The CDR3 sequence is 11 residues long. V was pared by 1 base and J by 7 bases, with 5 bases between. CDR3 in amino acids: CASGLEGEQYF. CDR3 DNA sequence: TGTGCTAGTGGTTTGGAGGGGGAGCAGTACTTC.

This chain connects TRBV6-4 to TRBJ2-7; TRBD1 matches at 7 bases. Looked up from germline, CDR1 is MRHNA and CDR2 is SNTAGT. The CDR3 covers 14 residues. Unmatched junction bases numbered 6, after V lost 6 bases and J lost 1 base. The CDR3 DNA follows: TGTGCCAGCAGCCCCGACAGGGAATCCTACGAGCAGTACTTC. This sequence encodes CASSPDRESYEQYF.

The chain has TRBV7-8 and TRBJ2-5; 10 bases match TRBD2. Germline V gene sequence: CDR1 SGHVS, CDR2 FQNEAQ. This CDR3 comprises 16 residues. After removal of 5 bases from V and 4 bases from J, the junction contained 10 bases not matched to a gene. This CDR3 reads CASSPHLAGGLETQYF. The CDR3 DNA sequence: TGTGCCAGCAGCCCCCATTTAGCGGGGGGCTTAGAGACCCAGTACTTC.

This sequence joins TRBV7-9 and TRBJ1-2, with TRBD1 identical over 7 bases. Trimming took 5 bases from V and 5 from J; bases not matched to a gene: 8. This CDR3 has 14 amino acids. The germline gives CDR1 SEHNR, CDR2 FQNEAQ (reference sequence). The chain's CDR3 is CASSIGTVLYGYTF. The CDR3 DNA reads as TGTGCCAGCAGCATCGGGACAGTTTTATATGGCTACACCTTC. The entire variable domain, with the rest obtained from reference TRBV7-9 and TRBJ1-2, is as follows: DTGVSQNPRHKITKRGQNVTFRCDPISEHNRLYWYRQTLGQGPEFLTYFQNEAQLEKSRLLSDRFSAERPKGSFSTLEIQRTEQGDSAMYLCASSIGTVLYGYTFGSGTRLTVV.

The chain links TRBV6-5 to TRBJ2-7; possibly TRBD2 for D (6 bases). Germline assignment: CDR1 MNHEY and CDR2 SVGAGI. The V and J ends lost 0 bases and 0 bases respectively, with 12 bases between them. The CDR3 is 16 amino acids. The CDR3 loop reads CASSYSGGANSYEQYF. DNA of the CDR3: TGTGCCAGCAGTTACTCGGGCGGGGCCAACTCCTACGAGCAGTACTTC.

The CDR3 spells CASGRTGLFYEQYF. CDR3 nucleotides: TGTGCCAGCGGGAGGACAGGCCTCTTCTACGAGCAGTACTTC. The rearrangement joins TRBV6-5 to TRBJ2-7, with TRBD1 as a possible D gene (7 bases). V lost 8 bases and J lost 3, with 17 bases in between. The CDR3 runs 14 residues. Germline CDR1 reads MNHEY; CDR2 reads SVGAGI.

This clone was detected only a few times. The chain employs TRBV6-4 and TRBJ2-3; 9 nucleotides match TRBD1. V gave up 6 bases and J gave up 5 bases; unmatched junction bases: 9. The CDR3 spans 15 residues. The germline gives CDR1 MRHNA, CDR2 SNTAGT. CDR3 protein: CASSSGQGAGDTQYF. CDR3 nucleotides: TGTGCCAGCAGCTCGGGACAGGGTGCGGGAGATACGCAGTATTTT.

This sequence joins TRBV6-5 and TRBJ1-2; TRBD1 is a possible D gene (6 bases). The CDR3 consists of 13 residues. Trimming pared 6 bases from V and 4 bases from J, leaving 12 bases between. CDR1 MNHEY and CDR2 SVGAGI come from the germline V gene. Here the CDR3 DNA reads TGTGCCAGCAGACAGGGCCAGTTCTATGGCTACACCTTC. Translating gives CASRQGQFYGYTF.

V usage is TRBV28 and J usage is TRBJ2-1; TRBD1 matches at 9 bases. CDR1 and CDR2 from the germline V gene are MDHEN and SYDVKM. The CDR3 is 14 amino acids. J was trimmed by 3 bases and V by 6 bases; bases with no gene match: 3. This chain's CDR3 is CASSETGGYNEQFF. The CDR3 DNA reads TGTGCCAGCAGCGAGACAGGGGGCTACAATGAGCAGTTCTTC.

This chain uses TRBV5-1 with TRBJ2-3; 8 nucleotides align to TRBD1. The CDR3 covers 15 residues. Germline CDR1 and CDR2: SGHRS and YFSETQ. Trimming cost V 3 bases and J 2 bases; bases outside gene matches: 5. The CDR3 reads CASSSMGQVTDTQYF. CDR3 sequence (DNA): TGCGCCAGCAGCTCCATGGGACAGGTCACAGATACGCAGTATTTT. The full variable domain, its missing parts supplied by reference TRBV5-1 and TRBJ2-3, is KAGVTQTPRYLIKTRGQQVTLSCSPISGHRSVSWYQQTPGQGLQFLFEYFSETQRNKGNFPGRFSGRQFSNSRSEMNVSTLELGDSALYLCASSSMGQVTDTQYFGPGTRLTVL.

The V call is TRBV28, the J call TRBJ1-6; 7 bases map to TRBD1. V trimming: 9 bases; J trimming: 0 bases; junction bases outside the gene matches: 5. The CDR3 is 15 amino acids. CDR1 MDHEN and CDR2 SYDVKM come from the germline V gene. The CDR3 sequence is CASYQGGSYNSPLHF. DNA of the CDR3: TGTGCCAGTTACCAGGGGGGCTCCTATAATTCACCCCTCCACTTT.

CDR3 sequence (DNA): TGTGCCAGCAGCTTGCCGGGAACCGGGGCCAACGTCCTGACTTTC. It codes for CASSLPGTGANVLTF. The chain combines TRBV5-6 with TRBJ2-6; possibly TRBD2 for D (5 bases). CDR1 SGHDT and CDR2 YYEEEE come from the germline V gene. The CDR3 loop spans 15 amino acids. Deletions cut 1 base from V and 4 bases from J, with 9 bases between.

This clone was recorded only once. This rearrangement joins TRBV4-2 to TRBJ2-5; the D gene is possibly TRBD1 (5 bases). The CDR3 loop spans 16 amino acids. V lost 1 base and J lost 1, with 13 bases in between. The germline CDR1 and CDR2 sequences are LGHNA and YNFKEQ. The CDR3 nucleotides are TGTGCCAGCAGCCAAGGTCATACAGGCTTCCAAGAGACCCAGTACTTC. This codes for CASSQGHTGFQETQYF.

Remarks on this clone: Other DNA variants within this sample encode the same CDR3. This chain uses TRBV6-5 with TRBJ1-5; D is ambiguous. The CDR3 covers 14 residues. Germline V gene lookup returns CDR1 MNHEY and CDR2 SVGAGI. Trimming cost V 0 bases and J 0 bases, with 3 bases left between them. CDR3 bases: TGTGCCAGCAGTTACTCTTATAGCAATCAGCCCCAGCATTTT. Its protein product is CASSYSYSNQPQHF.

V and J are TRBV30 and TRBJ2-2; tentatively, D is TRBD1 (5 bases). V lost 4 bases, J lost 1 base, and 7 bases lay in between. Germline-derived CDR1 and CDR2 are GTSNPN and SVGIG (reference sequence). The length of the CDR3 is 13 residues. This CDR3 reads CAWNGQNTGELFF. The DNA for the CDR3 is TGTGCCTGGAACGGACAGAACACCGGGGAGCTGTTTTTT.

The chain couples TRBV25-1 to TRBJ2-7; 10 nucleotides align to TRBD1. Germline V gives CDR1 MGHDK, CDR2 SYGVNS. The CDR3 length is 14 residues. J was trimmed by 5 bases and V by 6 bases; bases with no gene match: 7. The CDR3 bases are TGTGCCAGCAGCCCGGGACAGGGGTACCACGAGCAGTACTTC. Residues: CASSPGQGYHEQYF.

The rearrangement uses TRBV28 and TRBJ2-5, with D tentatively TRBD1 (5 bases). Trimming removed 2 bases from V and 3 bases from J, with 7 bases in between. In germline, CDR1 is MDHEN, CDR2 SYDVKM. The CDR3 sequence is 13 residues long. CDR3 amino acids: CASSLGREETQYF. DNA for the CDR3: TGTGCCAGCAGTTTAGGCAGGGAAGAGACCCAGTACTTC.